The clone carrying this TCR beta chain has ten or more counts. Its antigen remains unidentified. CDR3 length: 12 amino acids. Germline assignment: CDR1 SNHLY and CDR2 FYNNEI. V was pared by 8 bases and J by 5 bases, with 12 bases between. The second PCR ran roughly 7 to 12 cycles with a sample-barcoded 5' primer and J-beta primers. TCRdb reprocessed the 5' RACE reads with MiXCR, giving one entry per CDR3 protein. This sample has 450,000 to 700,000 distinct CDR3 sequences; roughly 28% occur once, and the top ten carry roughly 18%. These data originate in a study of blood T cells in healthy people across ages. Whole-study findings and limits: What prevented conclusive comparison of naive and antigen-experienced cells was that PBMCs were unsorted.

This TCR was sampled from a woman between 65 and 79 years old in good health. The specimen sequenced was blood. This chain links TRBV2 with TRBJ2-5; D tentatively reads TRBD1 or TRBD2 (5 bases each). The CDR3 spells CASQRGRETQYF. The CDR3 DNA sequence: TGTGCCAGCCAGAGGGGCCGGGAGACCCAGTACTTC.